The source of this T cell receptor (beta chain) is a study of blood T cell repertoires in COVID-19. About the research overall: Samples of COVID-19 (acute and convalescent) were obtained from the United States, Italy and Spain. Nucleic acid was either cDNA or gDNA, and it came from T cells, B-cell-depleted T cells, or PBMCs.

In the authors' methods: It was from reference gene primer amplification that nucleated cell counts were estimated. The data were produced by immunoSEQ multiplex PCR, yet TCRdb's version contains in-frame clones alone and is incomplete. The V and J calls and clone size were taken over from that table, and D and trimming were inferred from the DNA. The table has fewer than 200,000 clones, about 80% seen once. The CDR3 has 16 residues. J was trimmed by 2 bases and V by 0 bases; bases with no gene match: 4. The germline V gene encodes CDR1 SGHDT and CDR2 YYEEEE. The chain joins TRBV5-6 to TRBJ2-7, with 11 bases fitting TRBD2. The sequence was obtained from a woman in her 70s with acute or convalescent COVID-19. Sequenced input: peripheral blood. The CDR3 region is CASSLVTSGKPYEQYF. In DNA, the CDR3 is TGTGCCAGCAGCTTGGTGACTAGCGGGAAACCCTACGAGCAGTACTTC.